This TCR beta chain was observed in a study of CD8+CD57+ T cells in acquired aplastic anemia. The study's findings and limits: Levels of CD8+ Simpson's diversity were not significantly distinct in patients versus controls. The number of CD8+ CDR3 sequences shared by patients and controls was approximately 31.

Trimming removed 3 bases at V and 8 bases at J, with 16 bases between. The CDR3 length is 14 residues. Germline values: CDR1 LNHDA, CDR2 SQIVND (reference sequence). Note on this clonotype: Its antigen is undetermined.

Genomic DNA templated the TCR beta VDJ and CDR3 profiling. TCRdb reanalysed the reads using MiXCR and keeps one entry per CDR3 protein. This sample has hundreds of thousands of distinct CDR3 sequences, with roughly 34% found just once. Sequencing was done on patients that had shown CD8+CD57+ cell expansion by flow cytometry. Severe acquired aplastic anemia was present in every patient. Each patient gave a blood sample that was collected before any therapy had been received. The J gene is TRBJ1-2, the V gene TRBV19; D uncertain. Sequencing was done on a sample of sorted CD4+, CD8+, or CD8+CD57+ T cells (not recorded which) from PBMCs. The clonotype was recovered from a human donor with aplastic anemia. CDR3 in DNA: TGTGCCAGTAGTATCTGGGCCGGGGTGGGCGGCTACACCTTC. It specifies CASSIWAGVGGYTF.